The clone carrying this T cell receptor (beta chain) came up once. The entry originates in a study of blood T cell repertoires in COVID-19. Study at large: T cells, B-cell-depleted T cells, or PBMCs provided the cDNA or gDNA that served as material.

Sequenced by immunoSEQ multiplex PCR; TCRdb stores in-frame clones only, minus some. The sample consists of tens of thousands of clones, approximately 80% of them appearing once. Germline V gives CDR1 LNHDA, CDR2 SQIVND (reference sequence). V dropped 9 bases and J dropped 2; count of bases not matched to a gene: 6. The CDR3 has 13 residues. The chain carries TRBV19 and TRBJ2-7; 8 bases align to TRBD1. The TCR was taken from a woman aged 45-65 years with acute or convalescent COVID-19. Specimen: peripheral blood. The CDR3 is CASSTGVAYEQYF. Written as DNA, the CDR3 is TGTGCCAGCTCGACAGGGGTTGCCTACGAGCAGTACTTC.